These T cell receptor beta chains were read from a single sample in a study of control samples from healthy donors and cancer patients. TCRdb keeps only in-frame clones here, not all; method: immunoSEQ multiplex PCR. The top ten clones hold approximately 19% of a sample with over 90,000 clones, 80% to 90% of them seen once. The sample comprised PBMCs. The receptors were sampled from a man in his fifties or sixties with lung cancer. Each CDR3 is given with its conserved first and last residue. D genes are given only for firm matches. For some rows the clone size is stated as once, few or many, or as a class when expanded; others skip it.

>NA|TRBJ2-7|NA|TRBV13
TGTGCCAGCAGCCCCTTATACGAGCAGTACTTC
CASSPLYEQYF
>NA|TRBJ2-1|NA|TRBV5-1
TGCGCCAGCAGCTTAGGAGACGGGATTGAAGAGCAGTTCTTC
CASSLGDGIEEQFF
>NA|TRBJ1-1|NA|TRBV7-3
TGTGCCAGCAGCGTGCTGGGGGGAGGGACTGAAGCTTTCTTT
CASSVLGGGTEAFF
>TRBD2|TRBJ2-5|NA|TRBV7-3
TGTGCCAGCAGCACCGGACTAGCGGGGGGTCAAGAGACCCAGTACTTC
CASSTGLAGGQETQYF
>NA|TRBJ2-1|NA|TRBV3-1/TRBV3-2
TGTGCCAGCAGCCAAGTGCCCAGCAATGAGCAGTTCTTC
CASSQVPSNEQFF
>NA|TRBJ2-3|NA|TRBV25-1
TGTGCCAGCAGTGTTAGACAGGACTACACAGATACGCAGTATTTT
CASSVRQDYTDTQYF
>NA|TRBJ1-2|NA|TRBV3-1/TRBV3-2
TGTGCCAGCAGCCAAGATACGGGCAGCTATGGCTACACCTTC
CASSQDTGSYGYTF
>NA|TRBJ1-5|NA|TRBV6-6
TGTGCCAGCACCCGGGGCCCCGCTAGCCCCCAGCATTTT
CASTRGPASPQHF
>TRBD1|TRBJ2-3|NA|TRBV7-3
TGTGCCAGCAGCTTAGACAGGGGGGCAGATACGCAGTATTTT
CASSLDRGADTQYF
>NA|TRBJ2-5|NA|TRBV29-1
TGCAGCGTTGGCCCCTCCGGAGAGACCCAGTACTTC
CSVGPSGETQYF
>NA|TRBJ1-3|NA|TRBV5-4
TGTGCCAGCAGCTCCCAATTGGGCCTGAGAAACACCATATATTTT
CASSSQLGLRNTIYF
>NA|TRBJ1-3|NA|TRBV19
TGTGCCAGTAGTAAGGACAGATCCTCTGGAAACACCATATATTTT
CASSKDRSSGNTIYF
>TRBD2|TRBJ2-7|NA|TRBV7-2
TGTGCCAGCAGCTTCGCTAGCGGGGCCTACGAGCAGTACTTC
CASSFASGAYEQYF
>NA|TRBJ1-6|NA|TRBV5-4
TGTGCCAGCAGCTTGGAATTGAATTCACCCCTCCACTTT
CASSLELNSPLHF
>NA|TRBJ2-1|few|TRBV6-1
TGTGCCAGCAGTGAAGGACAGTCCACATACAATGAGCAGTTCTTC
CASSEGQSTYNEQFF
>TRBD1|TRBJ1-6|NA|TRBV11-2
TGTGCCAGCAGCGCGGACAGGGAATCCTATAATTCACCCCTCCACTTT
CASSADRESYNSPLHF
>NA|TRBJ1-5|NA|TRBV4-1
TGCGCCAGCAGCCAAGATGGGTCCGGACGCAATCAGCCCCAGCATTTT
CASSQDGSGRNQPQHF
>NA|TRBJ1-1|NA|TRBV6-4
TGTGCCAGCAGAGAACAGAGCTACACTGAAGCTTTCTTT
CASREQSYTEAFF
>TRBD1|TRBJ1-2|NA|TRBV14
TGTGCCAGCAGCCCGGGACAGGGGGCGATGAGTGGCTACACCTTC
CASSPGQGAMSGYTF
>NA|TRBJ1-4|NA|TRBV11-3
TGTGCCAGCAGCTTATGGGGTGAAAAACTGTTTTTT
CASSLWGEKLFF
>NA|TRBJ1-6|NA|TRBV5-6
TGTGCCAGCAGCGAAGCCGGGCCTCGCGCTGGGTCACCCCTCCACTTT
CASSEAGPRAGSPLHF
>NA|TRBJ2-3|NA|TRBV18
TGTGCCAGCTCCACACTATTAACAGATACGCAGTATTTT
CASSTLLTDTQYF
>NA|TRBJ1-6|NA|TRBV13
TGTGCCAGCAGCCCCCGCGGGGGCTCCTATAATTCACCCCTCCACTTT
CASSPRGGSYNSPLHF
>NA|TRBJ1-3|NA|TRBV7-9
TGTGCCAGCAGCCCTCAGGGACGTGGAAACACCATATATTTT
CASSPQGRGNTIYF
>NA|TRBJ2-5|NA|TRBV25-1
TGTGCCAGCAGGTTGTCGGGGCAGGAGACCCAGTACTTC
CASRLSGQETQYF
>TRBD1|TRBJ1-6|NA|TRBV19
TGTGCCAGTCGAGGGTCCGGGACAGCTGGTTCACCCCTCCACTTT
CASRGSGTAGSPLHF
>NA|TRBJ1-1|NA|TRBV25-1
TGTGCCAGCAGTGAATATGGGACGGTGAACACTGAAGCTTTCTTT
CASSEYGTVNTEAFF
>NA|TRBJ1-1|NA|TRBV6-5
TGTGCCAGCAGAGATTTCAGGGATTTGAACACTGAAGCTTTCTTT
CASRDFRDLNTEAFF
>TRBD1|TRBJ1-4|NA|TRBV5-1
TGCGCCAGCAGCTTCTCCGGACAGGGGGCGAATGAAAAACTGTTTTTT
CASSFSGQGANEKLFF
>NA|TRBJ2-4|NA|TRBV6-6
TGTGCCAGCAACTCCAGGGTCCCCAAAAACATTCAGTACTTC
CASNSRVPKNIQYF
>NA|TRBJ2-7|once|TRBV3-1/TRBV3-2
TGTGCCAGCAGCCAAGGAATACTCTCCTACGAGCAGTACTTC
CASSQGILSYEQYF
>NA|TRBJ1-6|NA|TRBV7-9
TGTGCCAGCAGCTTTCAACCCGGCGGTCCCCTCCACTTT
CASSFQPGGPLHF
>TRBD1|TRBJ2-3|NA|TRBV2
TGTGCCAGCATGGTACTCGGGACAGGGGGCGCAGATACGCAGTATTTT
CASMVLGTGGADTQYF
>NA|TRBJ1-2|NA|TRBV12-3/TRBV12-4
TGTGCCAGTGGGTTGGACTATGGCTACACCTTC
CASGLDYGYTF
>NA|TRBJ1-5|once|TRBV29-1
TGCAGCGTTGTGACAGGAGTTAGCAATCAGCCCCAGCATTTT
CSVVTGVSNQPQHF
>NA|TRBJ1-2|NA|TRBV6-5
TGTGCCAGCAGGACGGTTCGTGGCTACACCTTC
CASRTVRGYTF
>NA|TRBJ1-2|NA|TRBV6-6
TGTGCCAGCAGCCCAGACAGTAACTATGGCTACACCTTC
CASSPDSNYGYTF
>NA|TRBJ2-2|NA|TRBV4-1
TGCGCCAGCAGCCCAGCCGGGGGCTTCGGGGAGCTGTTTTTT
CASSPAGGFGELFF